Listed below are T cell receptor beta chains from one sample, sequenced in a study of T cells after posttransplantation cyclophosphamide. Generated by immunoSEQ multiplex PCR, the TCRdb table keeps only in-frame clones and is missing some. The table shows approximately 32,000 clones, with 70% to 90% occurring only once. The sequencing sample was made of PBMCs. These TCRs come from a middle-aged woman with a blood cancer, CMV-positive, and with a related stem cell donor. CDR3s include the opening cysteine and the closing phenylalanine or tryptophan. D genes are given only for firm matches. The size field is filled for only some rows; it gives once, few, many or a size class.

DNA: TGTGCCAGTACCGAGGGGACAGCCTCCTACAATGAGCAGTTCTTC; CDR3: CASTEGTASYNEQFF; size: NA; D: TRBD1; J: TRBJ2-1; V: TRBV19
DNA: TGTGCCAGCAGCTCGCCCCTTTTGGAGCAGTACTTC; CDR3: CASSSPLLEQYF; size: NA; D: NA; J: TRBJ2-5; V: TRBV5-4
DNA: TGTGCCAGCAGCTTGGCAGGGGGTGTCGGCACTGAAGCTTTCTTT; CDR3: CASSLAGGVGTEAFF; size: NA; D: TRBD1; J: TRBJ1-1; V: TRBV5-5
DNA: TGTGCCAGCAGCAAAGTTCCCACTAGCGGGGGGGCCGGGGCCAAAAACATTCAGTACTTC; CDR3: CASSKVPTSGGAGAKNIQYF; size: NA; D: NA; J: TRBJ2-4; V: TRBV21-1
DNA: TGTGCCAGCAGTCAAAGGGGGCGAGAGACCCAGTACTTC; CDR3: CASSQRGRETQYF; size: NA; D: TRBD1; J: TRBJ2-5; V: TRBV7-6
DNA: TGTGCCAGCAGCGCGTCGACAGGGCTTTCCTACGAGCAGTACTTC; CDR3: CASSASTGLSYEQYF; size: NA; D: TRBD1; J: TRBJ2-7; V: TRBV9
DNA: TGTGCCAGCAGCCCGGATGGAGATGAGGGTGAAAAACTGTTTTTT; CDR3: CASSPDGDEGEKLFF; size: NA; D: NA; J: TRBJ1-4; V: TRBV6-5
DNA: TGTGCCAGCAGCCCGGGGGGCGGGGGGGCAGTAGAGACCCAGTACTTC; CDR3: CASSPGGGGAVETQYF; size: NA; D: TRBD2; J: TRBJ2-5; V: TRBV11-2
DNA: TGTGCCAGCAGCGCGGGCCCGAACACTGAAGCTTTCTTT; CDR3: CASSAGPNTEAFF; size: NA; D: NA; J: TRBJ1-1; V: TRBV5-5
DNA: TGCGCCAGCAGACAGAACACTGAAGCTTTCTTT; CDR3: CASRQNTEAFF; size: NA; D: NA; J: TRBJ1-1; V: TRBV10-2
DNA: TGTGCCAGCAGCCAACGCGGGGGGGCCCCCGAGACCCAGTACTTC; CDR3: CASSQRGGAPETQYF; size: NA; D: TRBD2; J: TRBJ2-5; V: TRBV13
DNA: TGCGCCAGCAGCATTGCCCCAGCGGGGGGGCGTGGGGCCAACGTCCTGACTTTC; CDR3: CASSIAPAGGRGANVLTF; size: NA; D: TRBD2; J: TRBJ2-6; V: TRBV5-1
DNA: TGCGCCAGCAGCACCTCCGCCGGGACTGAAGCTTTCTTT; CDR3: CASSTSAGTEAFF; size: few; D: NA; J: TRBJ1-1; V: TRBV5-1
DNA: TGCGCCAGCAGCGAACTGGAGGGGGCGTCCAACTATGGCTACACCTTC; CDR3: CASSELEGASNYGYTF; size: NA; D: TRBD1; J: TRBJ1-2; V: TRBV5-1
DNA: TGTGCCGCCCGGGGGGGTGGCGGTACCTACGAGCAGTACTTC; CDR3: CAARGGGGTYEQYF; size: NA; D: TRBD2; J: TRBJ2-7; V: TRBV6-5
DNA: TGTGCCAGCAGCCAGCCTACAGGGGTTTGGTGCAATCAGCCCCAGCATTTT; CDR3: CASSQPTGVWCNQPQHF; size: NA; D: TRBD1; J: TRBJ1-5; V: TRBV14
DNA: TGTGCCAGCAGCCAAGGGGTGGCGGCAACTGAGCAGTTCTTC; CDR3: CASSQGVAATEQFF; size: NA; D: NA; J: TRBJ2-1; V: TRBV4-2
DNA: TGCGCCAGCAGCCAAGTCTGGGAGGTAGGCGAGACCCAGTACTTC; CDR3: CASSQVWEVGETQYF; size: NA; D: NA; J: TRBJ2-5; V: TRBV4-3
DNA: TGTGCCAGCAGCCGTTCAGAGACCCAGTACTTC; CDR3: CASSRSETQYF; size: NA; D: NA; J: TRBJ2-5; V: TRBV7-9
DNA: TGTGCCAGCAGACCCCTGACAGGGTACCTAGCTGAGCAGTTCTTC; CDR3: CASRPLTGYLAEQFF; size: NA; D: TRBD1; J: TRBJ2-1; V: TRBV6-5
DNA: TGCAGCGCCCGGACGAGGGTAACCTACAATGAGCAGTTCTTC; CDR3: CSARTRVTYNEQFF; size: NA; D: NA; J: TRBJ2-1; V: TRBV29-1
DNA: TGCGCCAGCAGCTTGGTGACTGGATTTAACAATGAGCAGTTCTTC; CDR3: CASSLVTGFNNEQFF; size: once; D: NA; J: TRBJ2-1; V: TRBV5-1
DNA: TGTGCCAGCAGCTTATTAACCGGACAGCCGAACACTGAAGCTTTCTTT; CDR3: CASSLLTGQPNTEAFF; size: few; D: NA; J: TRBJ1-1; V: TRBV7-9
DNA: TGTGCCAGCAGTGGGGGGGGAGACCCAATTTTTATGAACACTGAAGCTTTCTTT; CDR3: CASSGGGDPIFMNTEAFF; size: NA; D: NA; J: TRBJ1-1; V: TRBV2
DNA: TGTGCCAGCAGCCGAAGACAGGGGACGGCGGATACGCAGTATTTT; CDR3: CASSRRQGTADTQYF; size: NA; D: TRBD1; J: TRBJ2-3; V: TRBV7-9
DNA: TGTGCCAGCAGTTCTCACAGGGATGGGAATGAAAAACTGTTTTTT; CDR3: CASSSHRDGNEKLFF; size: few; D: NA; J: TRBJ1-4; V: TRBV27
DNA: TGCGCCAGCAGCTTGGAACTAGCGGGCACAGATACGCAGTATTTT; CDR3: CASSLELAGTDTQYF; size: NA; D: TRBD2; J: TRBJ2-3; V: TRBV5-1
DNA: TGTGCCAGCAGGTGGACTTTAGCGGAGGAGACCCAGTACTTC; CDR3: CASRWTLAEETQYF; size: NA; D: NA; J: TRBJ2-5; V: TRBV7-2
DNA: TGTGCCAGCAGTTTTCCGGGGTCAAACATTCAGTACTTC; CDR3: CASSFPGSNIQYF; size: NA; D: NA; J: TRBJ2-4; V: TRBV6-5
DNA: TGTGCCAGCAGTGTAGTACAAGCGGGGGGACCAGATACGCAGTATTTT; CDR3: CASSVVQAGGPDTQYF; size: NA; D: TRBD2; J: TRBJ2-3; V: TRBV2
DNA: TGCGCCAGCAGCTCGACAGGAACTAATGAAAAACTGTTTTTT; CDR3: CASSSTGTNEKLFF; size: NA; D: NA; J: TRBJ1-4; V: TRBV5-1
DNA: TGTGCCAGCAGAACGGGACACCGAAGCACAGATACGCAGTATTTT; CDR3: CASRTGHRSTDTQYF; size: NA; D: NA; J: TRBJ2-3; V: TRBV5-6
DNA: TGTGCCAGCAGGAGGGTGCGGGGCTCCTACAATGAGCAGTTCTTC; CDR3: CASRRVRGSYNEQFF; size: NA; D: NA; J: TRBJ2-1; V: TRBV11-2
DNA: TGCGCCAGCAGCCAAGATGCGGGACAGGGCTACTACGAGCAGTACTTC; CDR3: CASSQDAGQGYYEQYF; size: once; D: TRBD1; J: TRBJ2-7; V: TRBV4-1
DNA: TGTGCCAGCAGTGGGTATTCCGGTAGGGAGACCGGGGAGCTGTTTTTT; CDR3: CASSGYSGRETGELFF; size: NA; D: NA; J: TRBJ2-2; V: TRBV25-1
DNA: TGTGCCAGCAGCCTAAACACCGGGGAGCTGTTTTTT; CDR3: CASSLNTGELFF; size: NA; D: NA; J: TRBJ2-2; V: TRBV9
DNA: TGTGCCAGCAGTTGGGGACAGGGGACAGATACGCAGTATTTT; CDR3: CASSWGQGTDTQYF; size: NA; D: TRBD1; J: TRBJ2-3; V: TRBV27
DNA: TGTGCCAGCAGCTCAACTAGCGCGAGCACAGATACGCAGTATTTT; CDR3: CASSSTSASTDTQYF; size: once; D: TRBD2; J: TRBJ2-3; V: TRBV7-2
DNA: TGTGCCAGCAGTTTGGGAGGGGGAAATCAGCCCCAGCATTTT; CDR3: CASSLGGGNQPQHF; size: NA; D: NA; J: TRBJ1-5; V: TRBV28
DNA: TGTGCCAGCAGCTTGGCCAGGGGGCGAGTGAACACTGAAGCTTTCTTT; CDR3: CASSLARGRVNTEAFF; size: NA; D: TRBD1; J: TRBJ1-1; V: TRBV5-6
DNA: TGTGCCAGCAGCTTATCGGCTGCTGCGGTCACCGGGGAGCTGTTTTTT; CDR3: CASSLSAAAVTGELFF; size: NA; D: NA; J: TRBJ2-2; V: TRBV11-1
DNA: TGCGCCAGCAGGACTAGCGGGGGGGCAGGCGGGGAGCTGTTTTTT; CDR3: CASRTSGGAGGELFF; size: once; D: TRBD2; J: TRBJ2-2; V: TRBV10-2
DNA: TGTGCCAGCAGTTACTCGGGAGGGGGGAAGGAAGCTTTCTTT; CDR3: CASSYSGGGKEAFF; size: NA; D: NA; J: TRBJ1-1; V: TRBV6-6
DNA: TGTGCCAGCAGCTTAGGACAGCAAGCCGTTTACGAGCAGTACTTC; CDR3: CASSLGQQAVYEQYF; size: NA; D: NA; J: TRBJ2-7; V: TRBV7-9
DNA: TGTGCCAGCAGCTCCGGACAGGGGAGGCCAGATACGCAGTATTTT; CDR3: CASSSGQGRPDTQYF; size: NA; D: TRBD1; J: TRBJ2-3; V: TRBV7-6
DNA: TGTGCCAGCAGCCCTACTGGACAGGGGCTGTCGGGGGCCAACGTCCTGACTTTC; CDR3: CASSPTGQGLSGANVLTF; size: NA; D: TRBD1; J: TRBJ2-6; V: TRBV5-5